These T cell receptor beta chains were read from a single sample in a study of immune characterization of retroperitoneal liposarcoma. TCRdb ran MiXCR on the PCR reads and lists one entry per CDR3 protein. The sample contains about 2,500 distinct CDR3 sequences, roughly 50% of which appear only once. The specimen was tumor tissue. Source of these receptors: a female donor with retroperitoneal liposarcoma. Both conserved end residues are part of each CDR3. The order of the fields is clone size, V gene, D gene, J gene, CDR3 DNA, CDR3 protein. D genes are given only for firm matches. Size values are once, few and many counts, or a class for expanded clones, and some rows have none.

size: once
V: TRBV6-1
D: TRBD1
J: TRBJ1-1
DNA: TGTGCCAGCAGTGCAGGGGGGCGGATAACTGAAGCTTTCTTT
CDR3: CASSAGGRITEAFF

size: -
V: TRBV6-1
D: -
J: TRBJ2-6
DNA: TGTGCCAGCAGTGTTCACTCTGGGGCCAACGTCCTGACTTTC
CDR3: CASSVHSGANVLTF

size: -
V: TRBV7-2
D: -
J: TRBJ2-5
DNA: TGTGCCAGCAGCTTACTATGGGGTCAAGAGACCCAGTACTTC
CDR3: CASSLLWGQETQYF

size: -
V: TRBV7-2
D: TRBD2
J: TRBJ2-1
DNA: TGTGCCAGCAGCTTAGCGGGGACTAGTGAGAAGAATGAGCAGTTCTTC
CDR3: CASSLAGTSEKNEQFF

size: -
V: TRBV12-5
D: TRBD1
J: TRBJ2-7
DNA: TGTGCTAGTGTCCTCACAGGGGGCAAGTACAATGAGCAGTACTTC
CDR3: CASVLTGGKYNEQYF

size: few
V: TRBV12-3/TRBV12-4
D: -
J: TRBJ2-5
DNA: TGTGCCAGCAGTTTAGAAGTTCCGGAGACCCAGTACTTC
CDR3: CASSLEVPETQYF

size: -
V: TRBV6-1
D: -
J: TRBJ2-7
DNA: TGTGCCAGCAGTGAAAGGGCACATTTTTTAGCGGATACCTACGAGCAGTACTTC
CDR3: CASSERAHFLADTYEQYF

size: -
V: TRBV12-3/TRBV12-4
D: TRBD2
J: TRBJ2-1
DNA: TGTGCCCAACCACTACGACTAGCGGGAGGAGGGGAGACCCAGTTCTTC
CDR3: CAQPLRLAGGGETQFF

size: few
V: TRBV6-6
D: -
J: TRBJ2-7
DNA: TGTGCCAGCAGTTACGGACCTAGCTCCTACGAGCAGTACTTC
CDR3: CASSYGPSSYEQYF

size: -
V: TRBV10-2
D: TRBD2
J: TRBJ2-3
DNA: TGCGCCAGAGACATTCATAGCGGGCCTCTAAAGCCAGATACGCAGTATTTT
CDR3: CARDIHSGPLKPDTQYF

size: -
V: TRBV7-2
D: -
J: TRBJ2-3
DNA: TGTGCCAGCAGTTACAGGGCGGTTTCCACAGATACGCAGTATTTT
CDR3: CASSYRAVSTDTQYF

size: few
V: TRBV12-3/TRBV12-4
D: -
J: TRBJ2-7
DNA: TGTGCCAGCAGTGTGGGCCCTCAGGGGGGCGAGCAGTACTTC
CDR3: CASSVGPQGGEQYF

size: few
V: TRBV7-2
D: -
J: TRBJ2-5
DNA: TGTGCCAGCAGCTTATGGTCGTCAGGCCAAGAGACCCAGTACTTC
CDR3: CASSLWSSGQETQYF

size: -
V: TRBV6-1
D: TRBD2
J: TRBJ2-7
DNA: TGTGCCAGCAGTGAACTAGCGGGAGGTTCTGAGCAGTACTTC
CDR3: CASSELAGGSEQYF

size: -
V: TRBV7-2
D: -
J: TRBJ2-2
DNA: TGTGCCAGCAGCGCCCGGACCAGGGGGGAGCTGTTTTTT
CDR3: CASSARTRGELFF

size: -
V: TRBV7-6
D: TRBD1
J: TRBJ2-7
DNA: TGTGCCAGCAGCCTAGACAGGGGCGCCGCCTACGAGCAGTACTTC
CDR3: CASSLDRGAAYEQYF

size: medium-sized
V: TRBV7-2
D: -
J: TRBJ2-5
DNA: TGTGCCAGCAGCTTACGCCGGGTTACAGGGCTATCCTACAATGAGCAGTACTTC
CDR3: CASSLRRVTGLSYNEQYF

size: -
V: TRBV7-6
D: -
J: TRBJ2-5
DNA: TGTGCCAGCAGCTTTAACCTGCGAGAGACCCAGTACTTC
CDR3: CASSFNLRETQYF

size: few
V: TRBV6-4
D: -
J: TRBJ2-6
DNA: TGTGCCAGCGGTGACCCAGGCCCCGGTTCTGGGGCCAACGTCCTGACTTTC
CDR3: CASGDPGPGSGANVLTF

size: -
V: TRBV6-1
D: -
J: TRBJ2-5
DNA: TGTGCCAGCAGTTACGGGTGGACAAACCAAGAGACCCAGTACTTC
CDR3: CASSYGWTNQETQYF

size: -
V: TRBV12-3/TRBV12-4
D: -
J: TRBJ1-1
DNA: TGTGCCAGCCGCCGGGACCAGAACATGAACACTGAAGCTTTCTTT
CDR3: CASRRDQNMNTEAFF

size: -
V: TRBV10-2
D: TRBD2
J: TRBJ2-1
DNA: TGCGCCAGCATAGGAGCGGGAGGATACAATGAGCAGTTCTTC
CDR3: CASIGAGGYNEQFF

size: once
V: TRBV6-1
D: TRBD1
J: TRBJ1-5
DNA: TGTGCCAGCAGTGAAGAGGGGGACAGGCCGAGGAGCAATCAGCCCCAGCATTTT
CDR3: CASSEEGDRPRSNQPQHF

size: few
V: TRBV6-1
D: -
J: TRBJ2-1
DNA: TGTGCCAGCAGAAAGGCGGGACCGGGTCCCTACGAGCAGTTCTTC
CDR3: CASRKAGPGPYEQFF

size: few
V: TRBV12-3/TRBV12-4
D: -
J: TRBJ2-1
DNA: TGTGCCAGCAGTTTCAGGACAGCCGTCCAAAGTGAGCAGTTCTTC
CDR3: CASSFRTAVQSEQFF

size: -
V: TRBV7-2
D: -
J: TRBJ1-6
DNA: TGTGCCAGCAGCCCCGAATCAACCCTCCACTTT
CDR3: CASSPESTLHF

size: few
V: TRBV7-8
D: -
J: TRBJ2-7
DNA: TGTGCCAGCAGCTTAGGCGGGGACATCCGACGCTACGAGCAGTACTTC
CDR3: CASSLGGDIRRYEQYF

size: -
V: TRBV7-8
D: -
J: TRBJ2-3
DNA: TGTGCCAGCAGCGCCCGCCTTGGGGATACGCAGTATTTT
CDR3: CASSARLGDTQYF

size: medium-sized
V: TRBV7-2
D: -
J: TRBJ2-5
DNA: TGTGCCAGCAGCTTAGTTTTAGACAGAGGACAAGAGACCCAGTACTTC
CDR3: CASSLVLDRGQETQYF

size: large
V: TRBV6-1
D: -
J: TRBJ2-6
DNA: TGTGCCAGCAAAGGGCCTCTTAACTCTGGGGCCAACGTCCTGACTTTC
CDR3: CASKGPLNSGANVLTF

size: once
V: TRBV6-1
D: TRBD1
J: TRBJ2-5
DNA: TGTGCCAGCAGTGCAGCCATGAGGGACAGGGAGAGAGAAGAGACCCAGTACTTC
CDR3: CASSAAMRDREREETQYF

size: few
V: TRBV6-1
D: -
J: TRBJ1-1
DNA: TGTGCCAGCAGTTCCAGGGACACTGAAGCTTTCTTT
CDR3: CASSSRDTEAFF

size: -
V: TRBV10-1
D: TRBD1
J: TRBJ2-1
DNA: TGCGCCAGCAGTGAGTCCAAGGGGGCTGAGCAGTTCTTT
CDR3: CASSESKGAEQFF

size: medium-sized
V: TRBV7-2
D: -
J: TRBJ2-3
DNA: TGTGCCAGCAGCTTATCGGGGGGCACAGATACGCAGTATTTT
CDR3: CASSLSGGTDTQYF

size: medium-sized
V: TRBV7-6
D: -
J: TRBJ2-2
DNA: TGTGCCAGCAGCTTATCCCCGAGCCAGGCCAGGAGCACCGGGGAGCTGTTTTTT
CDR3: CASSLSPSQARSTGELFF

size: -
V: TRBV12-3/TRBV12-4
D: -
J: TRBJ2-7
DNA: TGTGCCAGCACCCTTGAGCAGCCCCGTACTTACAATGAGCAGTACTTC
CDR3: CASTLEQPRTYNEQYF

size: -
V: TRBV3-1
D: -
J: TRBJ2-3
DNA: TGTGATGGAGGGCGGGATACGCAGTATTTT
CDR3: CDGGRDTQYF

size: few
V: TRBV7-8
D: TRBD1
J: TRBJ2-7
DNA: TGTGCCAGCCGAGGCGGTAGACAGGGATCGGTTGAGCAGTACTTC
CDR3: CASRGGRQGSVEQYF

size: -
V: TRBV7-8
D: -
J: TRBJ2-5
DNA: TGTGCCAGCAGCCGGACGATACAAGAGACCCAGTACTTC
CDR3: CASSRTIQETQYF

size: -
V: TRBV12-3/TRBV12-4
D: TRBD1
J: TRBJ1-5
DNA: TGTGCCAGCAGTTTTTCGGGACAGGGTCGTAATCAGCCCCAGCATTTT
CDR3: CASSFSGQGRNQPQHF

size: -
V: TRBV12-3/TRBV12-4
D: -
J: TRBJ2-2
DNA: TGTGCCAGCAGACGAACCGGGGAGCTGTTTTTT
CDR3: CASRRTGELFF

size: -
V: TRBV6-1
D: -
J: TRBJ2-5
DNA: TGTGCCAGCAGTGAAGGTCGTGGGGGCGCTCGGGAGACCCAGTACTTC
CDR3: CASSEGRGGARETQYF

size: few
V: TRBV6-6
D: TRBD1
J: TRBJ2-5
DNA: TGTGCCAGCAGTAACGCAGGGGGCTTAGAGACCCAGTACTTC
CDR3: CASSNAGGLETQYF

size: -
V: TRBV6-4
D: -
J: TRBJ2-2
DNA: TGTGCCAGCAGTGACGGGGCAGGGGCCAACACCGGGGAGCTGTTTTTT
CDR3: CASSDGAGANTGELFF

size: medium-sized
V: TRBV6-1
D: TRBD1
J: TRBJ2-7
DNA: TGTGCCTACGGGACAGGGGGCGCTTCCTACGAGCAGTACTTC
CDR3: CAYGTGGASYEQYF

size: few
V: TRBV6-1
D: -
J: TRBJ2-3
DNA: TGTGCCAGCAGTGAAGCAATACGGGGTGGTGGAGATACGCAGTATTTT
CDR3: CASSEAIRGGGDTQYF

size: -
V: TRBV4-1
D: TRBD2
J: TRBJ2-1
DNA: TGCGCCAGCAGCCAAGGGCTAGCGGACAATGAGCAGTTCTTC
CDR3: CASSQGLADNEQFF

size: few
V: TRBV6-1
D: TRBD2
J: TRBJ2-5
DNA: TGTGCCAGCAGAGTATGGGGGGGCCAAGAGACCCAGTACTTC
CDR3: CASRVWGGQETQYF

size: -
V: TRBV6-5
D: TRBD1
J: TRBJ2-1
DNA: TGTGCCAGCAGTTACCGGACAGGGGAGGATGAGCAGTTCTTC
CDR3: CASSYRTGEDEQFF

size: -
V: TRBV12-3/TRBV12-4
D: -
J: TRBJ1-2
DNA: TGTGCCAGCAGGTCGGACGGCCCGTGGGACTATGGCTACACCTTC
CDR3: CASRSDGPWDYGYTF

size: -
V: TRBV27
D: TRBD1
J: TRBJ1-2
DNA: TGTGCCAGCAGACTCACCGGGACAGCCTTAGCAGACACCTTC
CDR3: CASRLTGTALADTF

size: -
V: TRBV6-5
D: TRBD2
J: TRBJ2-1
DNA: TGTGCCAGCAGTTTCGGACTAGCGGGGGAAAGCTCCTACAATGAGCAGTTCTTC
CDR3: CASSFGLAGESSYNEQFF

size: -
V: TRBV12-3/TRBV12-4
D: -
J: TRBJ2-1
DNA: TGTGCCAGCAGTTTTCGGGTTAGCCGGAGCTCCTACAATGAGCAGTTCTTC
CDR3: CASSFRVSRSSYNEQFF